A selection of T cell receptor beta chains follows, all from one sample in a study of early T cells in non-severe SARS-CoV-2 infection. TCRdb fed the 5' RACE reads into MiXCR, producing one record per CDR3 protein. The sample has around 45,000 distinct CDR3 sequences; 7% to 8% are singletons. The specimen was whole blood. The receptors here all came from an adult who was a healthcare worker with PCR-confirmed SARS-CoV-2 infection or an uninfected control (not recorded which). Each CDR3 is given with its conserved first and last residue. Fields, in order: CDR3 DNA, CDR3 protein, J gene, clone size, D gene, V gene. A D gene is named only where the DNA matches it firmly. The size field is filled for only some rows; it gives once, few, many or a size class.

DNA: TGCAGTGCTAGAAGCGGGGACGGAACCGGGGAGCTGTTTTTT
CDR3: CSARSGDGTGELFF
J: TRBJ2-2
size: few
D: TRBD2
V: TRBV20-1

DNA: TGTGCCAGCAGCTCTACTTCGGAGAGGGGAGCGTACTTC
CDR3: CASSSTSERGAYF
J: TRBJ2-7
size: many
D: .
V: TRBV7-2

DNA: TGTGCCAGCAGCTCCGGGACAGGGGCCACTGAAGCTTTCTTT
CDR3: CASSSGTGATEAFF
J: TRBJ1-1
size: many
D: TRBD1
V: TRBV28

DNA: TGTGCCAGCAGTTCAGACGGCTATGGCTACACCTTC
CDR3: CASSSDGYGYTF
J: TRBJ1-2
size: many
D: .
V: TRBV28

DNA: TGTGCCAGCAGTTCCCAGGGGCGGGGGATAAGCACAGATACGCAGTATTTT
CDR3: CASSSQGRGISTDTQYF
J: TRBJ2-3
size: few
D: .
V: TRBV28

DNA: TGTGCCAGCAGCTTGATGGGGTACTACGAGCAGTACTTC
CDR3: CASSLMGYYEQYF
J: TRBJ2-7
size: many
D: .
V: TRBV5-5

DNA: TGCGCCAGCAGCTTCCTGGGGGCGCCGGATAATTCACCCCTCCACTTT
CDR3: CASSFLGAPDNSPLHF
J: TRBJ1-6
size: .
D: .
V: TRBV4-3

DNA: TGCAGTGCTAGGCTATCTGGCGAACAAAGCTTCCGAGAGACCCAGTACTTC
CDR3: CSARLSGEQSFRETQYF
J: TRBJ2-5
size: few
D: .
V: TRBV20-1

DNA: TGTGCCAGCTCACTTACCTTTGGACAGGGTAACGAGCAGTACTTC
CDR3: CASSLTFGQGNEQYF
J: TRBJ2-7
size: few
D: TRBD1
V: TRBV18

DNA: TGTGCCAGCAGTTTATGGGTCACAGATACGCAGTATTTT
CDR3: CASSLWVTDTQYF
J: TRBJ2-3
size: few
D: .
V: TRBV27

DNA: TGTGCCAGCAGCTTACAGGTTTACAATGAGCAGTTCTTC
CDR3: CASSLQVYNEQFF
J: TRBJ2-1
size: few
D: .
V: TRBV7-2

DNA: TGCGCCAGCAGCCCCAGACAGAGGGGGTTC
CDR3: CASSPRQRGF
J: TRBJ2-7
size: .
D: .
V: TRBV4-3

DNA: TGTGCCAGCAGTCATCCCCGGGACGGTCCCTACGAGCAGTACTTC
CDR3: CASSHPRDGPYEQYF
J: TRBJ2-7
size: many
D: .
V: TRBV6-7

DNA: TGTGCCATCATCGGCAGGGAACGCCCCCTGGCCTACACCTTC
CDR3: CAIIGRERPLAYTF
J: TRBJ1-2
size: few
D: .
V: TRBV10-3

DNA: TGCGCCAGCAGCCAAGGCTTTCTAGCGGGGGGGGCCACAGATACGCAGTATTTT
CDR3: CASSQGFLAGGATDTQYF
J: TRBJ2-3
size: .
D: TRBD2
V: TRBV4-3

DNA: TGTGCCAGCAGCTTAGGGGGAGTTGAGAACACTGAAGCTTTCTTT
CDR3: CASSLGGVENTEAFF
J: TRBJ1-1
size: few
D: .
V: TRBV7-6

DNA: TGTGCCAGCAGTTTACTAATGACGCTAGCGGACCCATATAGCACAGATACGCAGTATTTT
CDR3: CASSLLMTLADPYSTDTQYF
J: TRBJ2-3
size: .
D: TRBD2
V: TRBV27

DNA: TGTGCCAGCAGTAGTGGGGCTCGGGCCAAAAACATTCAGTACTTC
CDR3: CASSSGARAKNIQYF
J: TRBJ2-4
size: .
D: .
V: TRBV6-5

DNA: TGTGCCAGCAGTGTGACTAACCCCCCCATCGGGGGGGAGACCCAGTACTTC
CDR3: CASSVTNPPIGGETQYF
J: TRBJ2-5
size: few
D: TRBD2
V: TRBV6-5

DNA: TGTGCCAGCAGTTTCCCTTTGATAGCGGGGGACTCAAGCTCCTACGAGCAGTACTTC
CDR3: CASSFPLIAGDSSSYEQYF
J: TRBJ2-7
size: many
D: TRBD2
V: TRBV28

DNA: TGCGCCAGCAGGGTTGGACAGGGGGCCTACAATGAGCAGTTCTTC
CDR3: CASRVGQGAYNEQFF
J: TRBJ2-1
size: .
D: TRBD1
V: TRBV5-1

DNA: TGTGCCAGCAGTTTAGGCCGGTGGTCACCCCTCCACTTT
CDR3: CASSLGRWSPLHF
J: TRBJ1-6
size: .
D: .
V: TRBV12-3/TRBV12-4

DNA: TGTGCCAGCTCACCACAGCAGGGTACCTCCTACGAGCAGTACTTC
CDR3: CASSPQQGTSYEQYF
J: TRBJ2-7
size: few
D: .
V: TRBV18

DNA: TGTGCCTGGAGTGTCGGGGGCCCCCAAGAAAAACTGTTTTTT
CDR3: CAWSVGGPQEKLFF
J: TRBJ1-4
size: .
D: .
V: TRBV30

DNA: TGCAGTGCTAGTTCTGGCGGGGGGATCTACGAGCAGTACTTC
CDR3: CSASSGGGIYEQYF
J: TRBJ2-7
size: many
D: TRBD2
V: TRBV20-1

DNA: TGTGCCAGCAGTATAGACAGGGGCGCGGAGACCCAGTACTTC
CDR3: CASSIDRGAETQYF
J: TRBJ2-5
size: many
D: TRBD1
V: TRBV5-4

DNA: TGTGCCAGCAGCTTCGCAACGCGCGAGCAGTACTTC
CDR3: CASSFATREQYF
J: TRBJ2-7
size: .
D: .
V: TRBV7-2

DNA: TGTGCCAGCAGCTCACCACCACAGGGAGGCTATGGCTACACCTTC
CDR3: CASSSPPQGGYGYTF
J: TRBJ1-2
size: many
D: .
V: TRBV11-2

DNA: TGCAGTGCTAGAGGAACAGGGGTTCGAAACATTCAGTACTTC
CDR3: CSARGTGVRNIQYF
J: TRBJ2-4
size: many
D: TRBD1
V: TRBV20-1

DNA: TGTGCCAGCAGCTCCGACTGGGGGTGGGACGAGCAGTACTTC
CDR3: CASSSDWGWDEQYF
J: TRBJ2-7
size: .
D: .
V: TRBV5-6

DNA: TGCAGTGCCCGGGGGGAAAATTCACCCCTCCACTTT
CDR3: CSARGENSPLHF
J: TRBJ1-6
size: .
D: .
V: TRBV20-1

DNA: TGTGCCAGCAGTCCGCTCGGCACCCTCAATGAGCAGTTCTTC
CDR3: CASSPLGTLNEQFF
J: TRBJ2-1
size: many
D: .
V: TRBV28

DNA: TGTGCCAGCAGCGTAGAGTCCCAAAATTCACCCCTCCACTTT
CDR3: CASSVESQNSPLHF
J: TRBJ1-6
size: many
D: .
V: TRBV9

DNA: TGTGCCAGCAGTCCCATCCGACGGACAGGGGGCCATGAGCAGTTCTTC
CDR3: CASSPIRRTGGHEQFF
J: TRBJ2-1
size: many
D: TRBD1
V: TRBV27

DNA: TGTGCCAGCAGCCAAGGAGGGGGCTACGTGGCGCTGTTTTTT
CDR3: CASSQGGGYVALFF
J: TRBJ2-2
size: many
D: TRBD1
V: TRBV14

DNA: TGCAGCGTTTATGAGCTGGCAGATACGCAGTATTTT
CDR3: CSVYELADTQYF
J: TRBJ2-3
size: medium-sized
D: .
V: TRBV29-1

DNA: TGTGCCAGCAGTTACTGGCCAGTTGAGCAGTTCTTC
CDR3: CASSYWPVEQFF
J: TRBJ2-1
size: many
D: .
V: TRBV6-2/TRBV6-3

DNA: TGTGCCAGCAGTCGGACACTTCAAGAGACCCAGTACTTC
CDR3: CASSRTLQETQYF
J: TRBJ2-5
size: .
D: .
V: TRBV2

DNA: TGTGCCACCAGCCATGGAGGCGGCCTTATATCTACTGGCATCGATGGCTACACCTTC
CDR3: CATSHGGGLISTGIDGYTF
J: TRBJ1-2
size: .
D: .
V: TRBV24-1

DNA: TGTGCCAGCACACCAGCGGGGACAGGGAACAATGAGCAGTTCTTC
CDR3: CASTPAGTGNNEQFF
J: TRBJ2-1
size: many
D: TRBD1
V: TRBV28

DNA: TGCAGTGCTAGAGATTCCTCTGGGCCGCTAAGCAACTCACCCCTCCACTTT
CDR3: CSARDSSGPLSNSPLHF
J: TRBJ1-6
size: many
D: .
V: TRBV20-1

DNA: TGTGCCAGCAGCGTGAGGACTGAAGAGACCCAGTACTTC
CDR3: CASSVRTEETQYF
J: TRBJ2-5
size: .
D: .
V: TRBV9

DNA: TGTGCCAGCAGCTGGGCACTAGCGGGGTCCTACGAGCAGTACTTC
CDR3: CASSWALAGSYEQYF
J: TRBJ2-7
size: .
D: TRBD2
V: TRBV4-2

DNA: TGCAGTGCTACTTACTCCCACCTGAGCTCCTACAATGAGCAGTTCTTC
CDR3: CSATYSHLSSYNEQFF
J: TRBJ2-1
size: many
D: .
V: TRBV20-1

DNA: TGTGCCAGCAGCTTAGGCTCAGGGTCGAATGGCTACACCTTC
CDR3: CASSLGSGSNGYTF
J: TRBJ1-2
size: many
D: .
V: TRBV7-9

DNA: TGTGCCAGCAGCTTAGGAACAGGCGAGCAGTACTTC
CDR3: CASSLGTGEQYF
J: TRBJ2-7
size: few
D: .
V: TRBV7-2

DNA: TGTGCCAGCAGTCCTGTAGCGGGGATCACAGATACGCAGTATTTT
CDR3: CASSPVAGITDTQYF
J: TRBJ2-3
size: many
D: TRBD2
V: TRBV12-3/TRBV12-4

DNA: TGTGCCAGCAGCGTAGACGGGTCCAACGGAGGAGAGACCCAGTACTTC
CDR3: CASSVDGSNGGETQYF
J: TRBJ2-5
size: .
D: .
V: TRBV9

DNA: TGCGCCAGCAGCGAAGACTTACACAGCACAGATACGCAGTATTTT
CDR3: CASSEDLHSTDTQYF
J: TRBJ2-3
size: many
D: .
V: TRBV5-1

DNA: TGTGCCAGCAGCTACGGACGGAATTCACCCCTCCACTTT
CDR3: CASSYGRNSPLHF
J: TRBJ1-6
size: many
D: .
V: TRBV7-2

DNA: TGTGCCAGCAGCCCTTTCCCTCCGGACAGGGCCTTATTTGAAAACATTCAGTACTTC
CDR3: CASSPFPPDRALFENIQYF
J: TRBJ2-4
size: .
D: TRBD1
V: TRBV7-9

DNA: TGTGCCAGCAGTTACAAGGGGAACCTTGAAAAACTGTTTTTT
CDR3: CASSYKGNLEKLFF
J: TRBJ1-4
size: .
D: .
V: TRBV6-6

DNA: TGTGCCAGCAGCCCCCGGCTTACGAACACCGGGGAGCTGTTTTTT
CDR3: CASSPRLTNTGELFF
J: TRBJ2-2
size: .
D: .
V: TRBV14

DNA: TGCAGCGTTGAAGAGGGGGTAGTCAATGAGCAGTTCTTC
CDR3: CSVEEGVVNEQFF
J: TRBJ2-1
size: few
D: .
V: TRBV29-1

DNA: TGTGCCAGCAGCTCGAGGGGGAGTGAGCAGTTCTTC
CDR3: CASSSRGSEQFF
J: TRBJ2-1
size: .
D: .
V: TRBV11-3